This T cell receptor (beta chain) was captured by sequencing in a study of blood T cells in healthy people across ages. Study outcomes and limitations: Diversity figures based on one million T cells were deemed too low.

This CDR3 has 14 residues. Germline V gives CDR1 SGHTA, CDR2 FQGNSA. V lost 3 bases and J lost 6, with 11 bases in between. Russia was home to the donors, healthy Caucasian individuals aged about 6 to 90. Peripheral blood was drawn, around 9.5 milliliters per donor. A second PCR, run for about 7 to 11 cycles, used a sample-barcoded 5' primer plus a J-beta primer mix. Carrying 12 random nucleotides, a template-switch adaptor labeled each individual cDNA molecule. One entry per CDR3 protein, called by TCRdb with MiXCR from the 5' RACE reads. The top ten hold around 0.75% of the sample, which has about 1 million distinct CDR3 sequences, around 27% seen once. Concerning this clonotype: No antigen is known for it.

The same sample was also used in a study of T cells of mothers and their children.

The V gene is TRBV7-2, the J gene TRBJ2-2, with D perhaps TRBD1 (5 bases). This receptor was obtained from a girl aged 2 to 9 in good health. Sequenced: blood. The CDR3: CASSFEWGPGELFF. The CDR3 bases are TGTGCCAGCAGCTTTGAATGGGGCCCCGGGGAGCTGTTTTTT.